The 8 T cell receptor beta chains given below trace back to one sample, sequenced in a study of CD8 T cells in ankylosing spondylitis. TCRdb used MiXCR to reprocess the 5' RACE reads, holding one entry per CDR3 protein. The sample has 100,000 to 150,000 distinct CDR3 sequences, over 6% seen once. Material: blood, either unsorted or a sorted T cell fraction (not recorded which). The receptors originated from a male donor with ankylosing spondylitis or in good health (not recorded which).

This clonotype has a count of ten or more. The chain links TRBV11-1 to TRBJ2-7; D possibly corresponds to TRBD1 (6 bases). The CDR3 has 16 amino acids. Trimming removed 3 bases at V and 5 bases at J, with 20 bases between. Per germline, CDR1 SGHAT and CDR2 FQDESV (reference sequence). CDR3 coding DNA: TGTGCCAGCAGCTTTACCCCTACACAGGGACGGGACGAGCAGTACTTC. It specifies CASSFTPTQGRDEQYF.

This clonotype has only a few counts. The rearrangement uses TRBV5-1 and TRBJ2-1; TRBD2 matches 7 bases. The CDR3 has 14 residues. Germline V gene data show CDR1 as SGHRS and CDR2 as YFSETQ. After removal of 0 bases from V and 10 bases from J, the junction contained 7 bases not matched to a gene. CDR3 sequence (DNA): TGCGCCAGCAGCTTGGTACTATCACTAGCGGAGCAGTTCTTC. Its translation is CASSLVLSLAEQFF.

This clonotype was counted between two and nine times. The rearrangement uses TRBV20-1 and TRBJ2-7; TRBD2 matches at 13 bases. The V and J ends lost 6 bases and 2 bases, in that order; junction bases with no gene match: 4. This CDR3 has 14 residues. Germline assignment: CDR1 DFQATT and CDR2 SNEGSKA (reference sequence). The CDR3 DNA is TGCAGTGCCGCAACTAGCGGGAGGGCCTACGAGCAGTACTTC. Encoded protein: CSAATSGRAYEQYF.

DNA for the CDR3: TGTGCCAGTAGTATACGGCTAGCGGGGGGCCAAGAGACCCAGTACTTC. The encoded protein is CASSIRLAGGQETQYF. The chain has TRBV19 and TRBJ2-5; 11 nucleotides align to TRBD2. V shed 2 bases and J 1 base; nucleotides not matched to a gene: 3. The germline V gene has CDR1 LNHDA and CDR2 SQIVND (reference sequence). This CDR3 comprises 16 residues.

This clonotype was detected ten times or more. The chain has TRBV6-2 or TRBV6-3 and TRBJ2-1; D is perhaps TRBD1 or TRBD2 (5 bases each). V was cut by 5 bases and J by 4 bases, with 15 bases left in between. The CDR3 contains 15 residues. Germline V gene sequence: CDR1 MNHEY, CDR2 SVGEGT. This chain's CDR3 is CASSPGSAGYNEQFF. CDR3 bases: TGTGCCAGCAGTCCAGGGAGCGCAGGATACAATGAGCAGTTCTTC.

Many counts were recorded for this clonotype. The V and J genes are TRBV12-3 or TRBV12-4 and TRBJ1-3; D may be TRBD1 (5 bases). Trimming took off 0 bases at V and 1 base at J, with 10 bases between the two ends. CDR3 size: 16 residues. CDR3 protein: CASSLAGRASGNTIYF. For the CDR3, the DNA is TGTGCCAGCAGTTTAGCGGGCAGGGCATCTGGAAACACCATATATTTT.

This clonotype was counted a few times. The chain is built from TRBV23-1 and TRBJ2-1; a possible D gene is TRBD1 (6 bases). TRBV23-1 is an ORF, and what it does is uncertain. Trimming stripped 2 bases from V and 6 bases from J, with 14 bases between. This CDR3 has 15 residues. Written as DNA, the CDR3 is TGCGCCAGCAGTCAACCGACAGGAGTTCGCAATGAGCAGTTCTTC. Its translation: CASSQPTGVRNEQFF.

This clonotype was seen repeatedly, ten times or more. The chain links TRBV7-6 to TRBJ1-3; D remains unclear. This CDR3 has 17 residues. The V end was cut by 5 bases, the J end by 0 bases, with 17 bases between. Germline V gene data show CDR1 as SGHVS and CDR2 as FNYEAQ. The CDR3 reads CASSRVVGRISGNTIYF. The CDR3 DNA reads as TGTGCCAGCAGCAGGGTCGTGGGTCGGATCTCTGGAAACACCATATATTTT.